This is a list of T cell receptor beta chains from one sample in a study of blood T cell repertoires in COVID-19. Sequencing used immunoSEQ multiplex PCR; TCRdb keeps in-frame clones, though not all of them. Of under 450,000 clones in the sample, 70% to 90% are singletons; the top ten hold around 12%. Sample: peripheral blood. The receptor source for this set is a woman in her fifties or sixties with COVID-19, enrolled during active disease. The CDR3 runs from the conserved cysteine through the conserved F or W. D genes are given only for firm matches. A row's size may be missing; if present it is once, few, many or a size class.

clone size,D gene,V gene,J gene,CDR3 protein,CDR3 DNA
-,TRBD2,TRBV27,TRBJ2-1,CASTSGGASYNEQFF,TGTGCCAGCACTAGCGGGGGGGCGTCCTACAATGAGCAGTTCTTC
-,TRBD1,TRBV12-3/TRBV12-4,TRBJ1-1,CASTRQGWTEAFF,TGTGCCAGCACGAGACAGGGGTGGACTGAAGCTTTCTTT
few,TRBD1,TRBV4-1,TRBJ1-4,CASSPDRVVTNEKLFF,TGCGCCAGCAGCCCGGACAGGGTCGTGACTAATGAAAAACTGTTTTTT
-,-,TRBV19,TRBJ1-5,CASSIGMAGQPQHF,TGTGCCAGTAGTATAGGGATGGCGGGGCAGCCCCAGCATTTT
-,TRBD1,TRBV6-5,TRBJ2-7,CASRGTGVSYEQYF,TGTGCCAGCAGGGGGACAGGGGTCTCCTACGAGCAGTACTTC
-,TRBD1,TRBV27,TRBJ1-2,CASSPGTGDYGYTF,TGTGCCAGCAGCCCCGGGACAGGGGACTATGGCTACACCTTC
-,-,TRBV7-6,TRBJ2-2,CASSLRAGALTGELFF,TGTGCCAGCAGCTTACGGGCGGGGGCTCTCACCGGGGAGCTGTTTTTT
-,TRBD2,TRBV5-1,TRBJ2-7,CASSWGVGTSYEQYF,TGCGCCAGCAGCTGGGGGGTTGGGACTAGCTACGAGCAGTACTTC
-,TRBD1,TRBV10-1,TRBJ1-1,CASSLDRGREAFF,TGCGCCAGCAGTCTCGACAGGGGACGGGAAGCTTTCTTT
-,TRBD1,TRBV18,TRBJ1-3,CASAAGTGGGNTIYF,TGTGCCAGCGCCGCCGGGACAGGGGGTGGAAACACCATATATTTT
-,-,TRBV9,TRBJ2-3,CASSVDPADTQYF,TGTGCCAGCAGCGTAGATCCAGCAGATACGCAGTATTTT
-,-,TRBV2,TRBJ1-4,CASTRGLNEKLFF,TGTGCCAGCACTCGAGGTCTCAATGAAAAACTGTTTTTT
once,-,TRBV2,TRBJ2-2,CASSAGIGELFF,TGTGCCAGCAGTGCGGGGATCGGGGAGCTGTTTTTT
-,TRBD1,TRBV30,TRBJ1-1,CAWSVYLSSWTGLNTEAFF,TGTGCCTGGAGTGTATACTTATCCTCTTGGACAGGCCTGAACACTGAAGCTTTCTTT
-,-,TRBV7-9,TRBJ1-2,CASTRGGETYGYTF,TGTGCCAGCACCCGGGGGGGGGAGACCTATGGCTACACCTTC
-,-,TRBV24-1,TRBJ1-5,CATSGGRNQPQHF,TGTGCCACCAGTGGCGGCAGAAATCAGCCCCAGCATTTT
-,-,TRBV3-1/TRBV3-2,TRBJ2-7,CASSLTGTGEQYF,TGTGCCAGCAGCCTAACTGGTACCGGCGAGCAGTACTTC
-,-,TRBV27,TRBJ2-1,CASSLFLWDIQFF,TGTGCCAGCAGTTTATTTTTGTGGGACATACAGTTCTTC
few,TRBD1,TRBV5-4,TRBJ2-2,CASSAGGAETGELFF,TGTGCCAGCAGCGCAGGGGGCGCGGAGACCGGGGAGCTGTTTTTT
-,-,TRBV29-1,TRBJ2-3,CSVEQGFTDTQYF,TGCAGCGTTGAACAGGGGTTCACAGATACGCAGTATTTT
-,-,TRBV23-1,TRBJ1-1,CASRKQESTEAFF,TGCGCCAGCAGGAAACAGGAGAGCACTGAAGCTTTCTTT
few,TRBD1,TRBV27,TRBJ1-6,CASSDRAGVNSPLHF,TGTGCCAGCTCGGACAGGGCAGGGGTAAATTCACCCCTCCACTTT
-,TRBD1,TRBV6-5,TRBJ2-1,CASSRTGGLDEQFF,TGTGCCAGCAGTAGAACAGGGGGTCTCGATGAGCAGTTCTTC
-,TRBD1,TRBV29-1,TRBJ1-1,CSARTGGNTEAFF,TGCAGCGCTAGGACAGGGGGGAACACTGAAGCTTTCTTT
-,-,TRBV19,TRBJ1-2,CASSMQGGGYTF,TGTGCCAGTAGTATGCAGGGCGGTGGCTACACCTTC
-,-,TRBV11-3,TRBJ2-7,CASSSQASYEQYF,TGTGCCAGCAGCTCACAGGCCTCCTACGAGCAGTACTTC
once,TRBD2,TRBV27,TRBJ2-2,CASSLKDSGDTGELFF,TGTGCCAGCAGCCTTAAGGATAGCGGGGACACCGGGGAGCTGTTTTTT
-,-,TRBV19,TRBJ1-2,CASSITHSGPNYGYTF,TGTGCCAGTAGTATAACCCACTCAGGGCCTAACTATGGCTACACCTTC
-,-,TRBV20-1,TRBJ1-3,CSASPSSGNTIYF,TGCAGTGCTAGTCCCAGTTCTGGAAACACCATATATTTT
-,TRBD1,TRBV19,TRBJ2-7,CASRSGTGGFEQYF,TGTGCCAGTCGGTCCGGGACAGGGGGCTTCGAGCAGTACTTC
few,-,TRBV6-5,TRBJ1-1,CAISKGQTEAFF,TGTGCCATCTCGAAGGGGCAGACTGAAGCTTTCTTT
few,TRBD1,TRBV28,TRBJ1-5,CASSPGQGRNQPQHF,TGTGCCAGCAGTCCCGGACAGGGCAGGAATCAGCCCCAGCATTTT
few,-,TRBV6-1,TRBJ2-5,CASSEQGQETQYF,TGTGCCAGCAGTGAACAGGGACAAGAGACCCAGTACTTC
-,-,TRBV23-1,TRBJ2-5,CASSQKDSLQETQYF,TGCGCCAGCAGTCAAAAAGACAGTTTACAAGAGACCCAGTACTTC
-,-,TRBV6-5,TRBJ1-4,CATNRVGDEKLFF,TGTGCCACCAACAGGGTTGGGGATGAAAAACTGTTTTTT
-,TRBD1,TRBV6-2/TRBV6-3,TRBJ1-1,CASSYTTGGPSAEAFF,TGTGCCAGCAGTTACACGACAGGGGGCCCTTCCGCGGAAGCTTTCTTT
-,-,TRBV9,TRBJ2-1,CASSATGAAEQFF,TGTGCCAGCAGCGCCACGGGTGCGGCTGAGCAGTTCTTC
-,-,TRBV5-1,TRBJ2-2,CASSLIPGLNTGELFF,TGCGCCAGCAGCTTAATACCGGGACTGAACACCGGGGAGCTGTTTTTT
-,-,TRBV4-1,TRBJ2-3,CASSQDRDRVMGDTQYF,TGCGCCAGCAGCCAAGATCGAGACAGAGTAATGGGAGATACGCAGTATTTT
-,TRBD2,TRBV10-3,TRBJ2-3,CAISDTTSGGSTDTQYF,TGTGCCATCAGCGACACCACTAGCGGGGGGAGCACAGATACGCAGTATTTT
-,-,TRBV4-2,TRBJ1-2,CASSQDLQIYGYTF,TGTGCCAGCAGCCAAGATCTACAGATCTATGGCTACACCTTC
-,TRBD1,TRBV5-4,TRBJ1-1,CASSSTGAEAFF,TGTGCCAGCAGCTCCACAGGGGCTGAAGCTTTCTTT
once,-,TRBV5-1,TRBJ2-3,CASRLGLSGGTDTQYF,TGCGCCAGCAGGCTGGGACTCTCGGGCGGCACAGATACGCAGTATTTT
-,TRBD2,TRBV9,TRBJ2-1,CASSGTSGGRGEQFF,TGTGCCAGCAGCGGAACTAGCGGGGGGCGTGGTGAGCAGTTCTTC
-,-,TRBV21-1,TRBJ2-3,CASSTPTSREDTDTQYF,TGTGCCAGCAGTACTCCAACCTCCAGGGAAGACACAGATACGCAGTATTTT
-,TRBD1,TRBV29-1,TRBJ1-2,CSVKGQTYGYTF,TGCAGCGTTAAGGGACAGACCTATGGCTACACCTTC
-,TRBD1,TRBV19,TRBJ1-4,CASRHRGGEKLFF,TGTGCCAGTAGGCACAGGGGGGGTGAAAAACTGTTTTTT
-,TRBD2,TRBV3-1/TRBV3-2,TRBJ2-1,CASSQDSGGAREQFF,TGTGCCAGCAGCCAAGATAGCGGGGGGGCGCGTGAGCAGTTCTTC
-,TRBD1,TRBV9,TRBJ1-2,CASSVVAGGSYGYTF,TGTGCCAGCAGCGTAGTAGCAGGGGGGAGCTATGGCTACACCTTC
-,-,TRBV2,TRBJ2-2,CASTGNTGELFF,TGTGCCAGCACAGGGAACACCGGGGAGCTGTTTTTT
-,-,TRBV29-1,TRBJ1-2,CSVERGEPNYGYTF,TGCAGCGTTGAAAGAGGAGAACCTAACTATGGCTACACCTTC
once,TRBD2,TRBV30,TRBJ2-3,CAWTVSGGADTQYF,TGTGCCTGGACCGTAAGCGGGGGAGCCGATACGCAGTATTTT
-,TRBD1,TRBV5-1,TRBJ1-4,CASSRGQGDEKLFF,TGCGCCAGCAGCCGGGGACAGGGTGATGAAAAACTGTTTTTT
-,-,TRBV5-1,TRBJ2-3,CASSPSFRSSTDTQYF,TGCGCCAGCAGCCCAAGTTTTAGATCTAGCACAGATACGCAGTATTTT
-,TRBD1,TRBV25-1,TRBJ1-1,CASSESRQGVTEAFF,TGTGCCAGCAGTGAATCTAGACAGGGGGTAACTGAAGCTTTCTTT
-,TRBD1,TRBV27,TRBJ2-7,CASASGTGGYEQYF,TGTGCCAGCGCATCCGGGACAGGGGGCTACGAGCAGTACTTC
few,-,TRBV3-1/TRBV3-2,TRBJ2-3,CASSQTGGTTDTQYF,TGTGCCAGCAGCCAGACTGGCGGTACCACAGATACGCAGTATTTT